A single sample gave rise to the 18 T cell receptor beta chains below, sequenced in a study of Tregs in tolerant kidney transplant recipients (dated by TCRdb to between 2018 and 2020). The method was the immunoSEQ multiplex PCR assay. Here the immuneACCESS table is served through TCRdb, limited to in-frame sequences with V and J called. Missing clones are a known gap in these copies; in checked studies unresolved V genes cover under half, and the rest lacks a known reason. This sample has about 110,000 clones in its table, and 90% of those were observed once. Of the sample, more than 0.3% falls within the top ten clones. What this sample's time point label stands for: blood sample drawn before combined kidney and bone marrow transplant. Sequenced material: CD4+ T cells from blood, taken before the transplant. The receptors originated from a human donor who received a combined kidney and bone marrow transplant.

This rearrangement joins TRBV6-5 to TRBJ2-7; 7 bases line up with TRBD1. V was clipped by 6 bases and J by 4 bases; unmatched bases: 9. Germline V gives CDR1 MNHEY, CDR2 SVGAGI. CDR3 length: 14 residues. CDR3 sequence (DNA): TGTGCCAGCAGGGACCGACAGGGTAGTTACGAGCAGTACTTC. This translates into CASRDRQGSYEQYF.

The genes are TRBV6-5 and TRBJ1-1; a weak D match, TRBD1 (5 bases). The germline gives CDR1 MNHEY, CDR2 SVGAGI. The CDR3 covers 14 residues. The V end lost 6 bases, the J end lost 2 bases, and 13 bases lay between the germline ends. The CDR3 DNA follows: TGTGCCAGCAGGCAGGGCGACAGTAACACTGAAGCTTTCTTT. It yields the protein CASRQGDSNTEAFF.

The chain links TRBV29-1 to TRBJ1-2, with 7 bases aligning to TRBD1. From germline, CDR1 is SQVTM and CDR2 ANQGSEA. V lost 5 bases to trimming and J lost 8 bases; unmatched junction nucleotides: 14. CDR3 size: 14 residues. CDR3 amino acids: CSVSGQALLEGYTF. CDR3 DNA: TGCAGCGTTTCTGGACAGGCCTTATTGGAGGGCTACACCTTC.

This clone occurred once. The V gene is TRBV19, the J gene TRBJ1-1, with no clear D. Germline V gene data show CDR1 as LNHDA and CDR2 as SQIVND (reference sequence). This CDR3 is 14 amino acids long. The V end was cut by 4 bases, the J end by 1 base, with 10 bases between. DNA of the CDR3: TGTGCCAGTAGTAACCAGGTAACGAACACTGAAGCTTTCTTT. Translated: CASSNQVTNTEAFF.

V usage is TRBV7-2 and J usage is TRBJ1-2; maybe TRBD1 (6 bases). This CDR3 region has 15 residues. Per germline, CDR1 SGHTA and CDR2 FQGNSA. V was pared by 5 bases and J by 0 bases, with 13 bases between. CDR3 DNA: TGTGCCAGCAGCATACAGACAGGAGCTAACTATGGCTACACCTTC. Protein: CASSIQTGANYGYTF.

This rearrangement joins TRBV7-9 to TRBJ2-3; D is unresolved. Germline values: CDR1 SEHNR, CDR2 FQNEAQ (reference sequence). The CDR3 sequence is 14 residues long. Between the trimmed V and J ends, which lost 2 bases and 4 bases, there was a span of 10 bases. DNA of the CDR3: TGTGCCAGCAGCTTACTCCCCGGTGCAGATACGCAGTATTTT. Its translation is CASSLLPGADTQYF.

A word on this clone: The same CDR3 arises from other DNA sequences in this sample as well. The chain has TRBV28 and TRBJ1-2; a weak D match, TRBD1 (6 bases). Germline-derived CDR1 and CDR2 are MDHEN and SYDVKM. The CDR3 is 12 amino acids. With 5 bases removed from V and 4 bases from J, the gap between germline ends came to 8 bases. In nucleotides, the CDR3 is TGTGCCAGCAGTCTACAGGGCTATGGCTACACCTTC. Its translation is CASSLQGYGYTF.

V gene TRBV5-8 combines with J gene TRBJ1-2; D ambiguous. CDR3 length: 12 amino acids. Germline V gene lookup returns CDR1 SGHTS and CDR2 YDEGEE. The V end was cut by 6 bases, the J end by 7 bases, with 13 bases between. In nucleotides, the CDR3 is TGTGCCAGCACCCCATTGTCGGGTGGCTACACCTTC. Its protein is CASTPLSGGYTF.

The rearrangement links TRBV18 to TRBJ2-2; TRBD1 matches 12 bases. Trimming took 2 bases from V and 8 from J; bases not matched to a gene: 6. Germline CDR1 KGHSH, CDR2 LQKENI. The CDR3 extends over 16 amino acids. The CDR3 DNA sequence: TGTGCCAGCTCACCATCCGGGACAGGGGGCCGTGGGGAGCTGTTTTTT. As protein: CASSPSGTGGRGELFF.

J is TRBJ1-2 and V is TRBV2; possible D gene TRBD1, 6 bases. Germline loops: CDR1 SNHLY, CDR2 FYNNEI. V shed 5 bases and J shed 5 bases, with 12 bases lying between them. This CDR3 comprises 13 residues. CDR3 DNA: TGTGCCAGCAGTATGACAGGCGGGTATGGCTACACCTTC. This translates into CASSMTGGYGYTF. Using reference TRBV2 and TRBJ1-2 for the parts outside the CDR3, the full variable domain is EPEVTQTPSHQVTQMGQEVILRCVPISNHLYFYWYRQILGQKVEFLVSFYNNEISEKSEIFDDQFSVERPDGSNFTLKIRSTKLEDSAMYFCASSMTGGYGYTFGSGTRLTVV.

The chain has TRBV6-4 and TRBJ2-3; 10 bases fit TRBD2. CDR3 size: 15 residues. J lost 4 bases, V lost 3 bases, and 4 bases had no gene match. The germline gives CDR1 MRHNA, CDR2 SNTAGT. CDR3 coding DNA: TGTGCCAGCAGTGAAAGCGGGAGGGCGTCAGATACGCAGTATTTT. Protein sequence: CASSESGRASDTQYF.

V and J are TRBV11-2 and TRBJ1-1; TRBD1 agrees at 7 bases. The CDR3 spans 13 residues. Germline V CDR1 and CDR2: SGHAT, FQNNGV. V dropped 9 bases and J dropped 3; count of bases not matched to a gene: 7. The CDR3, as DNA: TGTGCCAGTCGCAGGGGGGCGGACACTGAAGCTTTCTTT. Residues: CASRRGADTEAFF.

This chain joins TRBV28 and TRBJ2-3; perhaps TRBD2 as D (5 bases). The germline V and J ends were trimmed by 4 bases and 6 bases, with 8 bases remaining between them. CDR1 is MDHEN and CDR2 is SYDVKM in the germline V gene. There are 12 residues in the CDR3. The CDR3 bases are TGTGCCAGCAGTTCGAGGGTTGATACGCAGTATTTT. Translated, it gives CASSSRVDTQYF.

The sample holds a few counts of this clone. V gene TRBV20-1 combines with J gene TRBJ2-7, with unresolved D. CDR3 size: 10 residues. Germline lookup yields CDR1 DFQATT and CDR2 SNEGSKA (reference sequence). V dropped 1 base and J dropped 6 bases, with 4 bases sitting between them. CDR3: CSARGLEQYF. The CDR3 DNA reads TGCAGTGCTAGAGGACTCGAGCAGTACTTC.

The J gene is TRBJ1-1, the V gene TRBV6-4; TRBD1 is a possible D gene (6 bases). The germline V and J ends were trimmed by 3 bases and 3 bases, with 11 bases remaining between them. Germline loops: CDR1 MRHNA, CDR2 SNTAGT. This CDR3 comprises 14 residues. For the CDR3, the DNA is TGTGCCAGCAGTGAACAGGGCGGATACACTGAAGCTTTCTTT. It codes for CASSEQGGYTEAFF.

This chain joins TRBV6-6 and TRBJ2-5; D might be TRBD2 (5 bases). The V end lost 2 bases, the J end lost 5 bases, and 12 bases lay between the germline ends. Germline CDR1 reads MNHNY; CDR2 reads SVGAGI (reference sequence). The CDR3 covers 14 residues. CDR3 DNA sequence: TGTGCCAGCAGTTACACGGGGTTTCGGGAGACCCAGTACTTC. Residues: CASSYTGFRETQYF.

This clone has a single count. The V gene is TRBV18, the J gene TRBJ2-3; 8 nucleotides match TRBD2. Trimming took 3 bases from V and 3 from J; bases not matched to a gene: 11. The CDR3 consists of 17 residues. Germline-derived CDR1 and CDR2 are KGHSH and LQKENI. CDR3 nucleotide sequence: TGTGCCAGCTCACCCCTCCCTCTGGCGGGAGGAACAGATACGCAGTATTTT. Protein product: CASSPLPLAGGTDTQYF.

The chain is built from TRBV4-1 and TRBJ2-1; D perhaps matches TRBD1 (6 bases). There are 15 residues in the CDR3. V was clipped by 1 base and J by 2 bases, with 9 bases between them. CDR1 and CDR2 from the germline V gene are MGHRA and YSYEKL. This chain's CDR3 is CASSQVGAAYNEQFF. CDR3 DNA: TGCGCCAGCAGCCAAGTGGGGGCGGCCTACAATGAGCAGTTCTTC.